This T cell receptor (beta chain) is from a study of CD8 T cells in Susac syndrome. Whole-study results and caveats: Clonal expansion did not appear in Susac syndrome CD4+ T cell repertoires.

With regard to this clonotype: Its antigen is as yet unknown.

TCR beta sequences were obtained from blood CD8+ and CD4+ T cells. TEMRA cells were enriched by FACS, while CD8+ and CD4+ T cells were obtained through a negative isolation that was performed magnetically. This CDR3 has 14 amino acids. Losses at the gene ends were 7 bases for V and 7 bases for J; bases not matched to a gene: 11. The authors reverse transcribed roughly 0.5 to 1 ug RNA with random hexamers. Each CDR3 protein gets one entry after TCRdb re-called the immunoSEQ multiplex PCR reads with MiXCR. The sample has 150,000 to 200,000 distinct CDR3 sequences; about 94% are singletons. The chain joins TRBV12-3 or TRBV12-4 to TRBJ1-2, with TRBD1 matching over 8 bases. The source material was CD4+ T cells from PBMCs. The clonotype was recovered from a human donor with Susac syndrome. The CDR3: CASTSTGVFGGYTF. CDR3 coding DNA: TGTGCCAGCACCTCGACAGGGGTGTTCGGTGGCTACACCTTC.